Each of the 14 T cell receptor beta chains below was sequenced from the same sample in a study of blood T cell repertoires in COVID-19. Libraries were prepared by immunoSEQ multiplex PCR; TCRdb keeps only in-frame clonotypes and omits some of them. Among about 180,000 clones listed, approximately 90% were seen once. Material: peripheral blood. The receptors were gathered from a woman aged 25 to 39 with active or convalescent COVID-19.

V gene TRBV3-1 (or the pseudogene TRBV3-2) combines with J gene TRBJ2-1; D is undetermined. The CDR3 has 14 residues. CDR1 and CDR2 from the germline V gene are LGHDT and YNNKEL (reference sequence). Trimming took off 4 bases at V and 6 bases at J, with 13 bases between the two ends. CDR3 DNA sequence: TGTGCCAGCAGCCCCCCTAACCTCGGCAATGAGCAGTTCTTC. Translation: CASSPPNLGNEQFF.

Here the CDR3 reads CASSLRGEYGYTF. In nucleotides, the CDR3 is TGCGCCAGCAGCCTACGGGGGGAATATGGCTACACCTTC. The chain couples TRBV5-1 to TRBJ1-2; D possibly corresponds to TRBD1 (5 bases). The CDR3 has 13 residues. Germline V lookup: CDR1 SGHRS, CDR2 YFSETQ. Trimming cost V 4 bases and J 5 bases, with 12 bases left between them.

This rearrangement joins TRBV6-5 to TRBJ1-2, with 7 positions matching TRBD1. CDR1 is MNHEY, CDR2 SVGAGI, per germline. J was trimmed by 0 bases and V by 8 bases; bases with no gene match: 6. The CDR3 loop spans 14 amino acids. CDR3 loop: CASEQGLANYGYTF. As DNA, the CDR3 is TGTGCCAGCGAACAGGGGCTAGCTAACTATGGCTACACCTTC.

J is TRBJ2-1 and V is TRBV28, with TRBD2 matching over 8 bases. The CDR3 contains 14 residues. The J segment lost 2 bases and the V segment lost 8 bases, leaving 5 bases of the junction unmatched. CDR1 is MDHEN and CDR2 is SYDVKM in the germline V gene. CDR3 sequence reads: CASRTSRPYNEQFF. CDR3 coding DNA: TGTGCCAGCCGGACTAGCCGTCCCTACAATGAGCAGTTCTTC.

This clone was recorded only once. The CDR3 is CASSGRLAGAYEQYF. CDR3 nucleotide sequence: TGTGCCAGCAGTGGTCGACTAGCGGGAGCCTACGAGCAGTACTTC. V and J are TRBV2 and TRBJ2-7, with 12 bases lining up with TRBD2. The junction had 3 bases not matched to a gene; V was cut back by 4 bases and J by 2 bases. This CDR3 spans 15 amino acids. Per germline, CDR1 SNHLY and CDR2 FYNNEI. The whole variable domain, filled in from reference TRBV2 and TRBJ2-7, reads EPEVTQTPSHQVTQMGQEVILRCVPISNHLYFYWYRQILGQKVEFLVSFYNNEISEKSEIFDDQFSVERPDGSNFTLKIRSTKLEDSAMYFCASSGRLAGAYEQYFGPGTRLTVT.

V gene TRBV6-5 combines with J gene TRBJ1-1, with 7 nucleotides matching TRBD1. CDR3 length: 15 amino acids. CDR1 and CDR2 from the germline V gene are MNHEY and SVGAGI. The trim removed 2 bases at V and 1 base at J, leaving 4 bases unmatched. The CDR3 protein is CASSYSRDRNTEAFF. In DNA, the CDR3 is TGTGCCAGCAGTTACAGCCGGGACAGGAACACTGAAGCTTTCTTT.

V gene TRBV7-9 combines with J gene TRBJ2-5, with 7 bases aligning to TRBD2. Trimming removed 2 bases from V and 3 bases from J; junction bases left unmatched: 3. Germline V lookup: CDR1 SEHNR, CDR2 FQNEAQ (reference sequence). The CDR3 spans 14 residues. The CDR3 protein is CASSLSGNKETQYF. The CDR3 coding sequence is TGTGCCAGCAGCTTAAGCGGGAATAAAGAGACCCAGTACTTC.

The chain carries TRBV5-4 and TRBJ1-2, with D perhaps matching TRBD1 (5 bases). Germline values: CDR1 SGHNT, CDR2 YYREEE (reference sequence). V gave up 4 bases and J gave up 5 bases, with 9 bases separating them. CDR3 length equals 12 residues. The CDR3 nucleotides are TGTGCCAGCAGCAGCAAGGGGTATGGCTACACCTTC. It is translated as CASSSKGYGYTF.

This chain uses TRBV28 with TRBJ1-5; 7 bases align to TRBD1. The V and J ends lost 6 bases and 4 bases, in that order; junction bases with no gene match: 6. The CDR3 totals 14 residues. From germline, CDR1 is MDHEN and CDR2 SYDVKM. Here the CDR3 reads CASRAGQANQPQHF. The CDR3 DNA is TGTGCCAGCAGAGCTGGACAGGCTAATCAGCCCCAGCATTTT.

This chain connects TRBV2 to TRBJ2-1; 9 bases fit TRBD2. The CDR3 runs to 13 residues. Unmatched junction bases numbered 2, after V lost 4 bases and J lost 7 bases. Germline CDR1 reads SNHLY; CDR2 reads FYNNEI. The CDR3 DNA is TGTGCCAGCAGTGGGCTAGCGGGGAATGAGCAGTTCTTC. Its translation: CASSGLAGNEQFF.

CDR3: CASSRQGDLGEQYF. CDR3 DNA: TGTGCCAGCTCAAGACAGGGGGATTTGGGCGAGCAGTACTTC. The chain combines TRBV18 with TRBJ2-7; 9 bases agree with TRBD1. The length of the CDR3 is 14 residues. Germline lookup yields CDR1 KGHSH and CDR2 LQKENI. J was trimmed by 6 bases and V by 5 bases; bases with no gene match: 8.

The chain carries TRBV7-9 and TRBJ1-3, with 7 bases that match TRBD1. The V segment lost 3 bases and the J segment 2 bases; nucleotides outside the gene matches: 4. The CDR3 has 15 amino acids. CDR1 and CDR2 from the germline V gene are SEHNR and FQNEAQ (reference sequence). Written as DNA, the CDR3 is TGTGCCAGCAGCTTTCGACAGGGCACTGGAAACACCATATATTTT. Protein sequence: CASSFRQGTGNTIYF.

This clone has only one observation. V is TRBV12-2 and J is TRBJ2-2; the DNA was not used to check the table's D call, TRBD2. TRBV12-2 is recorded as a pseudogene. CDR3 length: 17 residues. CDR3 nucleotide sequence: TGTGCAAGTCGCTTAGCTCCTAGCGGGGGGATTGGCGGGGAGCTGTTTTTT. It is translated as CASRLAPSGGIGGELFF.

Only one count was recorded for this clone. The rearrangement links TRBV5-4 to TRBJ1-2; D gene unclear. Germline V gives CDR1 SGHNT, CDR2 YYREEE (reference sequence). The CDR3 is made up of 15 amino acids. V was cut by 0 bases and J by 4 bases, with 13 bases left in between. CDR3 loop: CASSLVGGGVYGYTF. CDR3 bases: TGTGCCAGCAGCTTGGTTGGAGGCGGGGTCTATGGCTACACCTTC.